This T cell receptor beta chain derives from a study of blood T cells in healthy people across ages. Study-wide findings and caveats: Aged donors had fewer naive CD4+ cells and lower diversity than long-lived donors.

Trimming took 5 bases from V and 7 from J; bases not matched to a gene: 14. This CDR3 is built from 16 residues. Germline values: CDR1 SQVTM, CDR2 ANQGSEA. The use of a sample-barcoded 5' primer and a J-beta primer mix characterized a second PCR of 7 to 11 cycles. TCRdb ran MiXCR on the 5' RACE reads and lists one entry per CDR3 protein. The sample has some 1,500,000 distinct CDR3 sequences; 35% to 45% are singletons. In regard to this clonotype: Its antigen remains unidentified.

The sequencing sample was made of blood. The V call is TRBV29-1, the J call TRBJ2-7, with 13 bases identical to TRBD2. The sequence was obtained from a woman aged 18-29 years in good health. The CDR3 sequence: CSVPMEGLAGNNEQYF. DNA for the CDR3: TGCAGCGTTCCAATGGAGGGACTAGCGGGAAACAATGAGCAGTACTTC.